These 10 T cell receptor beta chains share one sample of origin, sequenced in a study of PD-1 blockade in mismatch repair-deficient tumors (dated by TCRdb to about 2017). The library was generated by the immunoSEQ multiplex PCR assay. This is the immuneACCESS table as TCRdb keeps it, with only in-frame sequences that have V and J called. A part of the clones is gone; compared with another copy, unresolved V genes explain less than half, and the rest is unexplained. In all, the sample holds just under 80,000 clones, and roughly 80% of those were seen once. The ten largest clones add up to less than 6.5% of the sample. This sample comprised peripheral blood, obtained 44 weeks after starting pembrolizumab. The receptors here all came from an adult with mismatch repair-deficient cancer.

This chain connects TRBV6-6 to TRBJ1-2; 7 bases match TRBD1. This CDR3 is 12 amino acids long. The germline V gene encodes CDR1 MNHNY and CDR2 SVGAGI (reference sequence). After removal of 10 bases from V and 4 bases from J, the junction contained 6 bases not matched to a gene. The CDR3 is CATSPGGYGYTF. The CDR3 DNA sequence: TGTGCCACCTCTCCAGGGGGCTATGGCTACACCTTC.

The chain is built from TRBV27 and TRBJ2-1; D tentatively fits TRBD1 or TRBD2 (5 bases each). Between the trimmed V and J ends, which lost 3 bases and 5 bases, there was a span of 14 bases. The CDR3 sequence is 15 residues long. CDR1 and CDR2 from the germline V gene are MNHEY and SMNVEV (reference sequence). The CDR3 coding sequence is TGTGCCAGCAGTTTCCCAGGCCTGGGGGACAATGAGCAGTTCTTC. It specifies CASSFPGLGDNEQFF.

The rearrangement links TRBV19 to TRBJ2-6; D perhaps matches TRBD1 (5 bases). This CDR3 has 16 amino acids. The V end lost 1 base, the J end lost 4 bases, and 11 bases lay between the germline ends. Germline CDR1 LNHDA, CDR2 SQIVND (reference sequence). CDR3 loop: CASSIGKTAGANVLTF. The CDR3 nucleotides read TGTGCCAGTAGTATAGGAAAGACAGCCGGGGCCAACGTCCTGACTTTC. The full variable domain, with the rest looked up from reference TRBV19 and TRBJ2-6, is DGGITQSPKYLFRKEGQNVTLSCEQNLNHDAMYWYRQDPGQGLRLIYYSQIVNDFQKGDIAEGYSVSREKKESFPLTVTSAQKNPTAFYLCASSIGKTAGANVLTFGAGSRLTVL.

The rearrangement uses TRBV4-1 and TRBJ2-1; 13 nucleotides line up with TRBD2. J was trimmed by 9 bases and V by 2 bases; bases with no gene match: 13. The CDR3 is 18 amino acids. In germline, CDR1 is MGHRA, CDR2 YSYEKL. The CDR3 region is CASSQTIGTSGIRGEQFF. The CDR3 region has the DNA TGCGCCAGCAGCCAAACAATAGGGACTAGCGGGATAAGGGGTGAGCAGTTCTTC.

The chain links TRBV10-3 to TRBJ2-4; D is uncertain. The V gene lost 1 base and the J gene lost 6 bases, with 7 bases spanning the gap. This CDR3 comprises 13 residues. Germline assignment: CDR1 ENHRY and CDR2 SYGVKD. CDR3 sequence (DNA): TGTGCCATCAGTGAGTACTCAGGAAACATTCAGTACTTC. The encoded protein is CAISEYSGNIQYF.

The chain carries TRBV9 and TRBJ2-7, with 7 bases fitting TRBD2. CDR3 length equals 13 residues. The germline gives CDR1 SGDLS, CDR2 YYNGEE. The ends lost 4 bases at V and 7 bases at J; junction bases unmatched: 8. This chain's CDR3 is CASSLLLAGEQYF. The CDR3 DNA follows: TGTGCCAGCAGCCTCTTGTTAGCGGGTGAGCAGTACTTC.

The table lists this clone with a few counts. The chain carries TRBV10-1 and TRBJ2-5, with TRBD2 as a possible D gene (5 bases). Germline CDR1 is WNHNN and CDR2 is SYGVQD (reference sequence). The CDR3 contains 14 residues. The V and J ends lost 4 bases and 5 bases respectively, with 14 bases between them. This CDR3 reads CASSAGGWSETQYF. The CDR3 bases are TGCGCCAGCAGTGCGGGCGGGTGGAGTGAGACCCAGTACTTC.

The genes are TRBV6-1 and TRBJ2-4; D is perhaps TRBD2 (5 bases). The germline CDR1 and CDR2 sequences are MNHNS and SASEGT. This CDR3 is built from 15 residues. Trimming left V 4 bases short and J 0 bases short, with 10 bases between. In nucleotides, the CDR3 is TGTGCCAGCAGTGGTGAGCGGCTAGCCAAAAACATTCAGTACTTC. Protein: CASSGERLAKNIQYF.

The J gene is TRBJ2-5, the V gene TRBV14; D not certain. The DNA end is a closer match to TRBJ2-7, so the J assignment may be wrong. The CDR3 totals 18 residues. Per germline, CDR1 SGHDN and CDR2 FVKESK. CDR3 loop: CASSQGSSNPTVKGEQYF. CDR3 sequence (DNA): TGTGCCAGCAGCCAAGGCTCCTCTAACCCAACCGTAAAGGGCGAGCAGTACTTC.

This chain joins TRBV30 and TRBJ2-1; 8 nucleotides agree with TRBD2. CDR1 is GTSNPN and CDR2 is SVGIG in the germline V gene (reference sequence). The CDR3 extends over 14 amino acids. V lost 1 base to trimming and J lost 12 bases; unmatched junction nucleotides: 11. CDR3 DNA sequence: TGTGCCTGGAGTGCGGGGCGCGGGAGGCAAGGGCAGTTCTTC. Amino acid sequence: CAWSAGRGRQGQFF.